Shown below are 30 T cell receptor beta chains from a single sample sequenced in a study of shared T cell receptors in the human thymus. Using immunoSEQ multiplex PCR, the repertoire was profiled, and TCRdb retains in-frame clones only, with some absent. Seen here are hundreds of thousands of clones, about 90% observed once, and the top ten hold 0.0094%. These data are also associated with another study on human thymus T cells.

Sample: thymocytes. The receptors were sampled from a boy in the first two years of life with a congenital heart defect.

The chain is built from TRBV4-1 and TRBJ1-5; the D is unclear. V was pared by 1 base and J by 0 bases, with 10 bases between. Germline-derived CDR1 and CDR2 are MGHRA and YSYEKL. The CDR3 totals 16 residues. The CDR3 region is CASSQAVQASNQPQHF. CDR3 sequence (DNA): TGCGCCAGCAGCCAAGCGGTTCAGGCTAGCAATCAGCCCCAGCATTTT.

V is TRBV5-1 and J is TRBJ1-1, with TRBD1 identical over 7 bases. The CDR3 length is 13 residues. The V gene end was trimmed by 7 bases and the J gene end by 1 base; junction bases not matched to a gene: 4. CDR1 is SGHRS, CDR2 YFSETQ, per germline. The chain's CDR3 is CASWDSRNTEAFF. For the CDR3, the DNA is TGCGCCAGCTGGGACAGCCGGAACACTGAAGCTTTCTTT.

The chain carries TRBV7-2 and TRBJ1-6; 9 bases agree with TRBD1. This CDR3 is 16 amino acids long. CDR1 and CDR2 (germline): SGHTA, FQGNSA. The trim removed 3 bases at V and 11 bases at J, leaving 11 bases unmatched. CDR3 nucleotide sequence: TGTGCCAGCAGCTTCCCCGGGACAGGGTTTCCTACACCCCTCCACTTT. This translates into CASSFPGTGFPTPLHF.

V gene TRBV28 combines with J gene TRBJ2-7, with TRBD1 matching over 12 bases. Germline V CDR1 and CDR2: MDHEN, SYDVKM. The CDR3 totals 14 residues. Unmatched junction bases numbered 7, after V lost 6 bases and J lost 7 bases. The CDR3 coding sequence is TGTGCCAGCAGAACGGGACAGGGGGCAAGGGAGCAGTACTTC. Protein sequence: CASRTGQGAREQYF.

V is TRBV5-6 and J is TRBJ1-2; 10 bases align to TRBD1. The CDR3 totals 18 residues. V lost 2 bases to trimming and J lost 2 bases; unmatched junction nucleotides: 12. Germline V gene lookup returns CDR1 SGHDT and CDR2 YYEEEE. CDR3 nucleotide sequence: TGTGCCAGCAGCTTTAATCGACAGGGGGCGCCGAAGAACTATGGCTACACCTTC. Encoded protein: CASSFNRQGAPKNYGYTF.

The chain is built from TRBV15 and TRBJ1-4, with no clear D. The germline V gene encodes CDR1 LNHNV and CDR2 YYDKDF (reference sequence). The CDR3 covers 13 residues. Trimming took 1 base from V and 8 from J, leaving 8 bases between them. As DNA, the CDR3 is TGTGCCACCAGCAGAGCGGTGCGGGAAAAACTGTTTTTT. Translated: CATSRAVREKLFF.

With respect to this clone: Compared with germline, one end of the junction differs, possibly owing to a read error. The chain is built from TRBV29-1 and TRBJ2-3; 9 bases agree with TRBD2. This CDR3 comprises 12 residues. Germline values: CDR1 SQVTM, CDR2 ANQGSEA. Here the CDR3 DNA reads TGCAGCGGGGACTTTGGCGGGAGGGGACATGTCTTT. Protein sequence: CSGDFGGRGHVF.

CDR3 DNA: TGCGCCAGCAGCCAAGAGTGGGCCGTAGAAGAAAAACTGTTTTTT. Amino acids: CASSQEWAVEEKLFF. The chain uses TRBV4-3 and TRBJ1-4; no clear D. The CDR3 contains 15 residues. Germline CDR1 LGHNA, CDR2 YSLEER. Trimming removed 0 bases at V and 8 bases at J, with 13 bases between.

This chain joins TRBV7-2 and TRBJ2-7, with 7 positions matching TRBD2. The CDR3 spans 19 residues. Germline trimming cut 4 bases from V and 3 bases from J; bases unmatched to any gene: 21. The germline V gene encodes CDR1 SGHTA and CDR2 FQGNSA. The CDR3 sequence: CASSYTIAGGRAPCYEQYF. The CDR3 DNA follows: TGTGCCAGCAGCTACACTATAGCAGGTGGGAGGGCCCCGTGCTACGAGCAGTACTTC.

This CDR3 is CASRAYGSNSYEQYF. CDR3 in DNA: TGTGCCAGCAGGGCTTACGGGTCAAACTCCTACGAGCAGTACTTC. The J gene is TRBJ2-7, the V gene TRBV27; no firm D call. Germline assignment: CDR1 MNHEY and CDR2 SMNVEV (reference sequence). The CDR3 is 15 amino acids. The V end lost 6 bases, the J end lost 0 bases, and 15 bases lay between the germline ends.

This sequence joins TRBV4-1 and TRBJ1-2; 9 nucleotides match TRBD1. V was clipped by 1 base and J by 5 bases; unmatched bases: 2. The CDR3 contains 14 residues. Germline V CDR1 and CDR2: MGHRA, YSYEKL. Written as DNA, the CDR3 is TGCGCCAGCAGCCAAGTCGGACAGGGGTATGGCTACACCTTC. This codes for CASSQVGQGYGYTF.

The V gene is TRBV7-2, the J gene TRBJ2-7, with 9 positions matching TRBD2. V lost 0 bases, J lost 6 bases, and 3 bases stayed unmatched. Germline loops: CDR1 SGHTA, CDR2 FQGNSA. This CDR3 spans 14 amino acids. CDR3 sequence reads: CASSLAGLAGEQYF. The CDR3 nucleotides are TGTGCCAGCAGCTTAGCGGGACTAGCAGGCGAGCAGTACTTC.

This clone was detected only once. The chain has TRBV27 and TRBJ2-2, with 8 nucleotides matching TRBD2. Germline V lookup: CDR1 MNHEY, CDR2 SMNVEV (reference sequence). The CDR3 has 16 amino acids. V shed 5 bases, J shed 5 bases, and the junction held 10 bases outside the gene matches. CDR3 loop: CASSTRRSGSTGELFF. CDR3 sequence (DNA): TGTGCCAGCAGTACCCGTCGCAGCGGGAGTACCGGGGAGCTGTTTTTT.

The chain links TRBV7-6 to TRBJ2-7, with 9 nucleotides matching TRBD1. This CDR3 comprises 16 residues. J lost 3 bases, V lost 4 bases, and 10 bases had no gene match. Germline CDR1 reads SGHVS; CDR2 reads FNYEAQ. CDR3 nucleotide sequence: TGTGCCAGCAGCTCAAAACAGGGGGCGTCTGGCTACGAGCAGTACTTC. It is translated as CASSSKQGASGYEQYF. Drawing the rest from reference TRBV7-6 and TRBJ2-7, the complete variable domain is GAGVSQSPRYKVTKRGQDVALRCDPISGHVSLYWYRQALGQGPEFLTYFNYEAQQDKSGLPNDRFSAERPEGSISTLTIQRTEQRDSAMYRCASSSKQGASGYEQYFGPGTRLTVT.

The chain is built from TRBV10-3 and TRBJ1-2; 10 nucleotides align to TRBD1. Germline V gene lookup returns CDR1 ENHRY and CDR2 SYGVKD. V dropped 11 bases and J dropped 7; count of bases not matched to a gene: 10. The length of the CDR3 is 13 residues. DNA of the CDR3: TGTGCCGGGACAGGGGCTCCGGAAGGTGGCTACACCTTC. Its protein is CAGTGAPEGGYTF.

The chain employs TRBV2 and TRBJ1-2; D unclear. V was clipped by 3 bases and J by 2 bases, with 7 bases between them. CDR3 length equals 13 residues. Germline CDR1 is SNHLY and CDR2 is FYNNEI. The CDR3 DNA reads TGTGCCAGCAGTGACCGAGAAAACTATGGCTACACCTTC. Protein: CASSDRENYGYTF.

V and J are TRBV15 and TRBJ2-3; 8 nucleotides line up with TRBD1. The CDR3 runs 18 residues. Per germline, CDR1 LNHNV and CDR2 YYDKDF (reference sequence). J lost 2 bases, V lost 1 base, and 11 bases had no gene match. In DNA form, the CDR3 reads TGTGCCACCAGCAGAGTGTTTAGCAGGGGGCTCTCCACAGATACGCAGTATTTT. Its translation is CATSRVFSRGLSTDTQYF.

The J gene is TRBJ2-3, the V gene TRBV4-1, with 7 bases fitting TRBD1. The ends lost 5 bases at V and 1 base at J; junction bases unmatched: 6. The CDR3 totals 15 residues. CDR1 MGHRA and CDR2 YSYEKL come from the germline V gene. CDR3 region: CASSARDSRTDTQYF. The CDR3 DNA is TGCGCCAGCAGCGCTCGGGACAGCCGCACAGATACGCAGTATTTT.

This chain connects TRBV13 to TRBJ2-3, with 7 bases that match TRBD2. Germline V lookup: CDR1 PRHDT, CDR2 FYEKMQ (reference sequence). V dropped 5 bases and J dropped 6; count of bases not matched to a gene: 11. The CDR3 covers 15 residues. The CDR3 DNA reads as TGTGCCAGCAGCCCGGGTGCGGGGGAGGGCGATACGCAGTATTTT. Translated, it gives CASSPGAGEGDTQYF.

J is TRBJ2-5 and V is TRBV5-3, with 9 bases that match TRBD1. TRBV5-3 is an ORF; its function is uncertain. The CDR3 contains 15 residues. V was pared by 4 bases and J by 5 bases, with 9 bases of the junction left unmatched. The CDR3, as DNA: TGTGCCAGAAGCAATTCCGGACAGGGGACGGAGACCCAGTACTTC. Protein: CARSNSGQGTETQYF.

V gene TRBV14 combines with J gene TRBJ1-1; D is ambiguous. This CDR3 spans 21 amino acids. Germline V gene data show CDR1 as SGHDN and CDR2 as FVKESK. Deletions cut 4 bases from V and 0 bases from J, with 30 bases between. The CDR3 sequence is CASSPLLRRAAKPPMNTEAFF. The CDR3 nucleotides are TGTGCCAGCAGCCCGCTACTTCGGAGGGCAGCTAAACCTCCAATGAACACTGAAGCTTTCTTT.

The gene calls are TRBV5-6 and TRBJ2-3, with 9 bases identical to TRBD1. Looked up from germline, CDR1 is SGHDT and CDR2 is YYEEEE. The CDR3 spans 16 residues. V lost 3 bases, J lost 3 bases, and 8 bases stayed unmatched. As DNA, the CDR3 is TGTGCCAGCAGCTGGGGGGGACAGGGTAGGACAGATACGCAGTATTTT. Translating it yields CASSWGGQGRTDTQYF.

The chain's CDR3 is CASKSGRSSYEQYF. The CDR3 coding sequence is TGTGCCAGCAAAAGCGGGAGGTCGTCCTACGAGCAGTACTTC. V is TRBV28 and J is TRBJ2-5; 9 nucleotides agree with TRBD2. The J call may be mistaken, given a closer DNA end match to TRBJ2-7. The CDR3 covers 14 residues. CDR1 is MDHEN and CDR2 is SYDVKM in the germline V gene.

The chain employs TRBV7-2 and TRBJ2-3, with D perhaps TRBD1 (6 bases). Trimming stripped 1 base from V and 3 bases from J, with 8 bases between. CDR1 and CDR2 (germline): SGHTA, FQGNSA. The CDR3 consists of 14 residues. The CDR3 DNA sequence: TGTGCCAGCAGCTTAGTGCAGGGGACAGATACGCAGTATTTT. Its translation: CASSLVQGTDTQYF.

The chain is built from TRBV5-1 and TRBJ1-2; TRBD1 agrees at 7 bases. Germline CDR1 reads SGHRS; CDR2 reads YFSETQ. V lost 0 bases and J lost 6; bases outside the gene matches: 2. This CDR3 spans 13 amino acids. CDR3 residues: CASSLGQGNGYTF. The CDR3 nucleotides read TGCGCCAGCAGCTTGGGACAGGGTAATGGCTACACCTTC. Supplemented by reference TRBV5-1 and TRBJ1-2, the full variable domain reads KAGVTQTPRYLIKTRGQQVTLSCSPISGHRSVSWYQQTPGQGLQFLFEYFSETQRNKGNFPGRFSGRQFSNSRSEMNVSTLELGDSALYLCASSLGQGNGYTFGSGTRLTVV.

This chain joins TRBV28 and TRBJ2-7; D is ambiguous. Germline loops: CDR1 MDHEN, CDR2 SYDVKM. The CDR3 sequence is 14 residues long. The V end lost 3 bases, the J end lost 2 bases, and 11 bases lay between the germline ends. In nucleotides, the CDR3 is TGTGCCAGCAGTTTGGTACAACCTGCCTACGAGCAGTACTTC. The encoded protein is CASSLVQPAYEQYF.

The genes are TRBV30 and TRBJ2-1, with 7 bases aligning to TRBD2. Germline assignment: CDR1 GTSNPN and CDR2 SVGIG (reference sequence). This CDR3 has 16 residues. Trimming at V came to 5 bases and at J to 1 base, leaving 11 bases not matched to a gene. The CDR3 protein is CAWRSGGRWSYNEQFF. DNA of the CDR3: TGTGCCTGGCGGTCGGGCGGGAGATGGTCCTACAATGAGCAGTTCTTC. The variable domain in full, with the rest retrieved from reference TRBV30 and TRBJ2-1, is SQTIHQWPATLVQPVGSPLSLECTVEGTSNPNLYWYRQAAGRGLQLLFYSVGIGQISSEVPQNLSASRPQDRQFILSSKKLLLSDSGFYLCAWRSGGRWSYNEQFFGPGTRLTVL.

The rearrangement links TRBV18 to TRBJ1-2; D gene unclear. Germline V CDR1 and CDR2: KGHSH, LQKENI. V was shortened by 4 bases and J by 8 bases, with 17 bases between the two germline ends. The CDR3 sequence is 14 residues long. The CDR3 DNA is TGTGCCAGCTCACTTGATGCAGGTACGAAGGGCTACACCTTC. Translating it yields CASSLDAGTKGYTF.

The V call is TRBV27, the J call TRBJ2-7, with TRBD2 matching over 8 bases. Germline V lookup: CDR1 MNHEY, CDR2 SMNVEV (reference sequence). CDR3 length: 15 residues. Trimming cost V 6 bases and J 6 bases; bases outside gene matches: 13. Written as DNA, the CDR3 is TGTGCCAGCAGAATCCGGTGGGCTAGCGGGCGCGAGCAGTACTTC. Amino acids: CASRIRWASGREQYF.

The V gene is TRBV30, the J gene TRBJ2-2, with TRBD1 identical over 12 bases. CDR3 length: 15 residues. V was clipped by 4 bases and J by 6 bases; unmatched bases: 6. Germline CDR1 is GTSNPN and CDR2 is SVGIG (reference sequence). Here the CDR3 reads CAWIQGQGAPGELFF. The CDR3 DNA reads TGTGCCTGGATCCAGGGACAGGGGGCTCCCGGGGAGCTGTTTTTT.